These T cell receptor delta chains were read from a single sample in a study of gamma-delta chains in newborns, infants, children. TCRdb ran CATT on the reads. The sample holds under 8,500 delta-chain clones, 0.55% to 0.7% seen once. Material: blood. Source of these receptors: a child who was a newborn, infant or young child, either healthy, febrile or measles-vaccinated (not recorded which). Each CDR3 is given with its conserved first and last residue. The order of the fields is V gene, CDR3 length, D gene, J gene, clone size, CDR3 protein, CDR3 DNA. A D gene is named only where the DNA matches it firmly. A clone size is listed for some rows: how often the clone was seen (once, few, many), or a class if it is expanded.

>TRDV2|19|TRDD3|TRDJ1|many
CACDTAGGYARVYTDKLIF
TGTGCCTGCGACACCGCTGGGGGATACGCAAGGGTTTACACCGATAAACTCATCTTT
>TRDV2|19|TRDD3|TRDJ3|medium-sized
CACDTAGGTSSWDTRQMFF
TGTGCCTGTGACACCGCTGGGGGTACTAGCTCCTGGGACACCCGACAGATGTTTTTC
>TRDV2|18|TRDD3|TRDJ3|large
CACDLVLGDLWDTRQMFF
TGTGCCTGTGACTTGGTACTGGGGGATCTCTGGGACACCCGACAGATGTTTTTC
>TRDV2|14|-|TRDJ2|few
CACVTVGDAAQLFF
TGTGCCTGTGTCACCGTAGGGGATGCAGCACAACTCTTCTTT
>TRDV2|15|TRDD3|TRDJ1|medium-sized
CACDTVGGYTDKLIF
TGTGCCTGTGACACCGTTGGGGGATACACCGATAAACTCATCTTT
>TRDV2|16|TRDD3|TRDJ2|large
CACDAWGIRGTAQLFF
TGTGCCTGTGACGCTTGGGGGATACGAGGGACAGCACAACTCTTCTTT
>TRDV2|19|-|TRDJ3|medium-sized
CACDTGGSRGSWDTRQMFF
TGTGCCTGTGACACTGGGGGTTCCCGAGGCTCCTGGGACACCCGACAGATGTTTTTC
>TRDV2|18|TRDD3|TRDJ3|medium-sized
CACDGGYASSWDTRQMFF
TGTGCCTGTGACGGTGGATACGCCTCCTCCTGGGACACCCGACAGATGTTTTTC
>TRDV2|14|TRDD3|TRDJ1|few
CACDPILGDGKLIF
TGTGCCTGTGACCCCATACTGGGGGATGGTAAACTCATCTTT
>TRDV2|19|TRDD3|TRDJ3|-
CACDTLGDPSSWDTRQMFF
TGTGCCTGTGACACCCTGGGGGACCCTAGCTCCTGGGACACCCGACAGATGTTTTTC
>TRDV2|21|TRDD2|TRDJ3|-
CACDTLFLLVDSSWDTRQMFF
TGTGCCTGTGACACCCTATTCCTACTGGTGGATAGCTCCTGGGACACCCGACAGATGTTTTTC
>TRDV2|15|TRDD3|TRDJ1|medium-sized
CACDGLGDHTDKLIF
TGTGCCTGTGACGGTCTGGGGGATCACACCGATAAACTCATCTTT
>TRDV2|18|TRDD3|TRDJ3|medium-sized
CACDTVLGDTWDTRQMFF
TGTGCCTGTGACACTGTACTGGGGGACACATGGGACACCCGACAGATGTTTTTC
>TRDV2|20|TRDD3|TRDJ3|many
CACDPVTGGYAPWDTRQMFF
TGTGCCTGTGACCCCGTTACTGGGGGATACGCCCCCTGGGACACCCGACAGATGTTTTTC
>TRDV2|18|TRDD3|TRDJ3|medium-sized
CACDRLGANSWDTRQMFF
TGTGCCTGTGACCGACTGGGGGCTAACTCCTGGGACACCCGACAGATGTTTTTC
>TRDV2|18|-|TRDJ3|-
CACDTAYLSSWDTRQMFF
TGTGCCTGTGACACCGCATACCTGAGCTCCTGGGACACCCGACAGATGTTTTTC
>TRDV2|16|-|TRDJ3|many
CACDTMGYWDTRQMFF
TGTGCCTGTGACACGATGGGATATTGGGACACCCGACAGATGTTTTTC
>TRDV2|21|TRDD3|TRDJ3|-
CACDTVLGDTLSSWDTRQVFF
TGTGCCTGTGACACCGTACTGGGGGATACCCTGAGCTCCTGGGACACCCGACAGGTGTTCTTC
>TRDV2|16|-|TRDJ1|-
CARDTPGKDSTDKLIF
TGTGCCCGTGACACCCCGGGGAAGGACAGTACCGATAAGCTCATCTTT
>TRDV2|13|-|TRDJ1|many
CACDTEGSDKLIF
TGTGCCTGTGACACCGAGGGATCCGATAAACTCATCTTT
>TRDV2|17|TRDD3|TRDJ3|medium-sized
CACDKLGGSWDTRQMFF
TGTGCCTGTGACAAACTGGGGGGCTCCTGGGACACCCGACAGATGTTTTTC
>TRDV1|15|TRDD3|TRDJ1|-
CALGELGDRADKLIF
TGTGCTCTTGGGGAACTGGGGGATAGGGCCGATAAACTCATCTTT
>TRDV2|17|TRDD3|TRDJ1|few
CACDVLGDMRSTDKLIF
TGTGCCTGTGACGTACTGGGGGATATGAGGAGCACCGATAAACTCATATTT
>TRDV2|18|TRDD3|TRDJ3|large
CACDPWGIGSWDTRQMFF
TGTGCCTGTGACCCCTGGGGGATCGGGTCCTGGGACACCCGACAGATGTTTTTC
>TRDV2|21|TRDD3|TRDJ3|few
CACDTVIGGYINSWDTRQMFF
TGTGCCTGTGACACCGTGATCGGGGGATACATTAACTCCTGGGACACCCGACAGATGTTTTTC
>TRDV2|16|TRDD3|TRDJ1|large
CACDTLGDTLTDKLIF
TGTGCCTGTGACACGTTGGGGGATACGTTGACCGATAAACTCATCTTT
>TRDV2|15|TRDD3|TRDJ1|many
CACDYWGLYTDKLIF
TGTGCCTGTGACTACTGGGGGTTGTACACCGATAAACTCATCTTT
>TRDV2|19|TRDD3|TRDJ3|large
CACDTWGISLSWDTRQMFF
TGTGCCTGTGACACCTGGGGGATAAGCTTGTCCTGGGACACCCGACAGATGTTTTTC
>TRDV2|16|TRDD3|TRDJ3|large
CACDILGIPHTRQMFF
TGTGCCTGTGACATACTGGGGATTCCCCACACCCGACAGATGTTTTTC
>TRDV2|15|TRDD3|TRDJ3|medium-sized
CACDNVLGEPRQMFF
TGTGCCTGTGATAACGTACTGGGGGAGCCCCGACAGATGTTTTTC
>TRDV2|18|-|TRDJ3|medium-sized
CACEALGYSTWDTRQMFF
TGTGCCTGTGAGGCCCTGGGGTACTCCACCTGGGACACCCGACAGATGTTTTTC
>TRDV2|14|TRDD3|TRDJ1|medium-sized
CACDPILGEGKLIF
TGTGCCTGTGACCCCATACTGGGGGAGGGTAAACTCATCTTT
>TRDV1|18|TRDD3|TRDJ2|few
CALGVLPVLGDLTAQLFF
TGTGCTCTTGGGGTCCTTCCCGTACTGGGGGATTTGACAGCACAACTCTTCTTT
>TRDV2|13|TRDD3|TRDJ1|medium-sized
CACDYWGFDKLIF
TGTGCCTGTGACTACTGGGGATTCGATAAACTCATCTTT
>TRDV2|19|-|TRDJ3|medium-sized
CACDTVGVPSSWDTRQMFF
TGTGCCTGTGACACCGTGGGGGTCCCGAGCTCCTGGGACACCCGACAGATGTTTTTC
>TRDV2|18|-|TRDJ3|medium-sized
CACDTWGSSSWDTRQMFF
TGTGCCTGTGACACCTGGGGGTCAAGCTCCTGGGACACCCGACAGATGTTTTTC
>TRDV2|18|TRDD3|TRDJ3|medium-sized
CACDGLGDIYWDTRQMFF
TGTGCCTGTGATGGACTGGGGGATATTTACTGGGACACCCGACAGATGTTTTTC
>TRDV3|15|TRDD3|TRDJ2|many
CAFGWDTALTAQLFF
TGTGCCTTTGGGTGGGATACAGCTTTGACAGCACAACTCTTCTTT
>TRDV2|20|TRDD3|TRDJ3|few
CACDTVMGDPKLWDTRQTFF
TGTGCCTGTGACACCGTTATGGGGGATCCGAAACTCTGGGACACCCGACAGACGTTTTTC
>TRDV2|19|TRDD3|TRDJ3|few
CACDVLGDKSSWDTRQVFF
TGTGCCTGTGACGTACTGGGGGATAAAAGTTCCTGGGACACCCGACAGGTGTTTTTC
>TRDV2|19|-|TRDJ3|medium-sized
CACDTVRDGSSWDTRQMFF
TGTGCCTGTGACACCGTTAGGGATGGGAGCTCCTGGGACACCCGACAGATGTTTTTC
>TRAV29/DV5|17|-|TRDJ1|few
CSVLLCSKRGYTDKLIF
-
>TRDV2|20|TRDD3|TRDJ3|medium-sized
CACDTLTGGYASWDTRQMFF
TGTGCCTGTGACACGCTTACTGGGGGATACGCCTCCTGGGACACCCGACAGATGTTTTTC
>TRDV2|15|TRDD3|TRDJ1|medium-sized
CACAPLLGDTDKLIF
TGTGCCTGTGCCCCCTTACTGGGGGATACCGATAAACTCATCTTT
>TRDV2|15|-|TRDJ3|few
CACDTGPWDTRQMFF
TGTGCCTGTGACACTGGCCCCTGGGACACCCGACAGATGTTTTTC